This T cell receptor beta chain is from a study of a mutant IDH1 vaccine in newly diagnosed glioma. Turning to the study itself: All eight of the vaccinations patients received fell in weeks 1, 3, 5, 7, 11, 15, 19 and 23. Patients got radiotherapy, temozolomide, or both beforehand, and most got both. The study started vaccination 4-6 weeks after radiotherapy alone, or with temozolomide cycles.

As for time point: week 11, during vaccination. Doses of 300 ug of mutant IDH1 20-mer peptide were given with topical imiquimod. A note on this clone: The antigen is not known.

Libraries were prepared by immunoSEQ multiplex PCR; TCRdb keeps only in-frame clonotypes and omits some of them. The table includes over 60,000 clones, roughly 90% detected once. V was clipped by 0 bases and J by 3 bases, with 8 bases between them. The CDR3 is 14 amino acids. CDR1 LNHNV and CDR2 YYDKDF come from the germline V gene (reference sequence). This receptor was obtained from a man in his forties with glioma. J is TRBJ1-2 and V is TRBV15; D gene unclear. The source was PBMCs, collected from a glioma patient whose treatment included an IDH1 peptide vaccine. CDR3 DNA sequence: TGTGCCACCAGCAGAGACGTCATGGACTATGGCTACACCTTC. It codes for CATSRDVMDYGYTF.